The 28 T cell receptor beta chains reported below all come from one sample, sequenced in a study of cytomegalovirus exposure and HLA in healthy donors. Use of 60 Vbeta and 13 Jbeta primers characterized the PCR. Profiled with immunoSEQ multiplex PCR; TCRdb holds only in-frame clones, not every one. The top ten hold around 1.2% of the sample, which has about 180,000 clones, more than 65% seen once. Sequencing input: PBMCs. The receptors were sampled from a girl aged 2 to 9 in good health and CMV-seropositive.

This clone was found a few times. The CDR3 region is CASSYSRTESYEQYF. CDR3 coding DNA: TGTGCCAGCAGTTACTCTAGGACAGAGAGTTACGAGCAGTACTTC. This chain connects TRBV6-5 to TRBJ2-7; possibly TRBD1 for D (6 bases). CDR1 is MNHEY, CDR2 SVGAGI, per germline. The length of the CDR3 is 15 residues. Trimming took off 0 bases at V and 4 bases at J, with 13 bases between the two ends.

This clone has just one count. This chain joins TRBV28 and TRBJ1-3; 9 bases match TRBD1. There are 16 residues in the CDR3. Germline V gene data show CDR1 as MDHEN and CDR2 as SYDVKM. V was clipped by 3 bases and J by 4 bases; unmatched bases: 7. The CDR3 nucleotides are TGTGCCAGCAGTTTTAGGGACAGGGCGTACGGAAACACCATATATTTT. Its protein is CASSFRDRAYGNTIYF.

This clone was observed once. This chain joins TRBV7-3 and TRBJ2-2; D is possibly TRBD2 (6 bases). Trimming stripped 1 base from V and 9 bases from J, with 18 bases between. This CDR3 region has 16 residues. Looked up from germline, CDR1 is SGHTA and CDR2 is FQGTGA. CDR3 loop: CASSLNVWPGTRELFF. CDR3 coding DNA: TGTGCCAGCAGCTTAAACGTATGGCCCGGGACTCGGGAGCTGTTTTTT. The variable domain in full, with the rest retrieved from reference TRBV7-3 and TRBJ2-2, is GAGVSQTPSNKVTEKGKYVELRCDPISGHTALYWYRQSLGQGPEFLIYFQGTGAADDSGLPNDRFFAVRPEGSVSTLKIQRTERGDSAVYLCASSLNVWPGTRELFFGEGSRLTVL.

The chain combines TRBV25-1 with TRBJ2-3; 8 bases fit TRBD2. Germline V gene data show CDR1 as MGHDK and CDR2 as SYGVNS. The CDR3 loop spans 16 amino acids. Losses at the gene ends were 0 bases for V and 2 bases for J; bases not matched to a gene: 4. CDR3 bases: TGTGCCAGCAGTGAATATCAGCGGGAGCCCACAGATACGCAGTATTTT. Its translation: CASSEYQREPTDTQYF.

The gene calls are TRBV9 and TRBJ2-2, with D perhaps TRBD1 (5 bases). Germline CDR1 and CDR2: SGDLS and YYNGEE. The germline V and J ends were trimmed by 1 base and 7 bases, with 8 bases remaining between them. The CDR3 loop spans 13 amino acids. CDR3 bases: TGTGCCAGCAGCGTATCTACAGGCGGGGAGCTGTTTTTT. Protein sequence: CASSVSTGGELFF.

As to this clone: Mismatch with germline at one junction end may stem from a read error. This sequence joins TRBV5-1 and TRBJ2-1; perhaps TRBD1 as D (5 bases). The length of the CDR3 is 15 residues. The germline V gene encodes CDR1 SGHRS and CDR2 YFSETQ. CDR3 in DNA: TGCGCCGGCAGCTTGGATGGACAAAATTCCAATGAGCAGTTCTTC. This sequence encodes CAGSLDGQNSNEQFF.

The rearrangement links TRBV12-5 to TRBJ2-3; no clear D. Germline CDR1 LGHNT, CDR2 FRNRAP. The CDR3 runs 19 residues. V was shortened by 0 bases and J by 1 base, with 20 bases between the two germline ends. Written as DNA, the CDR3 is TGTGCTAGTGGTTTGGTAATAAGTAGAGCTATATCACGCACAGATACGCAGTATTTT. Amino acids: CASGLVISRAISRTDTQYF.

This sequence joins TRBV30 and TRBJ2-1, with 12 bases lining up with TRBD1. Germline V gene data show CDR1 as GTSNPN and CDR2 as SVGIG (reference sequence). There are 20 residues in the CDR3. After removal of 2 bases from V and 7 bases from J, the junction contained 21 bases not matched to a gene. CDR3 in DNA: TGTGCCTGGAGTCAGCTTGGGCAATCCTACAGGGACAGGGGGCATAATGAGCAGTTCTTC. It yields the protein CAWSQLGQSYRDRGHNEQFF.

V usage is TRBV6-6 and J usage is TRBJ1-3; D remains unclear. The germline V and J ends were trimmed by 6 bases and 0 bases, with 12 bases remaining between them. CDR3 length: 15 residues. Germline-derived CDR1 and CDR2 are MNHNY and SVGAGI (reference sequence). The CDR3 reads CASSPPEYSGNTIYF. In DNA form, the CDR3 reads TGTGCCAGCAGCCCTCCGGAGTACTCTGGAAACACCATATATTTT.

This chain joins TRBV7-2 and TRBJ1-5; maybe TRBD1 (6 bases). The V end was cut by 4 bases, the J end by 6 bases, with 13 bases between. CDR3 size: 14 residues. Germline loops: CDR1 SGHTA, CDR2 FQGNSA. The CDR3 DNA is TGTGCCAGCAGCTCCCGGGGGGCACTTCAGCCCCAGCATTTT. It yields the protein CASSSRGALQPQHF.

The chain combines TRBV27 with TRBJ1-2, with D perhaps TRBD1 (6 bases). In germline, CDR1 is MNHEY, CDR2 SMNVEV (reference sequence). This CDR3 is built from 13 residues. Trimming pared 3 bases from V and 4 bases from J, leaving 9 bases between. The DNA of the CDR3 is TGTGCCAGCAGTTTTACAGGGACCTATGGCTACACCTTC. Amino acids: CASSFTGTYGYTF.

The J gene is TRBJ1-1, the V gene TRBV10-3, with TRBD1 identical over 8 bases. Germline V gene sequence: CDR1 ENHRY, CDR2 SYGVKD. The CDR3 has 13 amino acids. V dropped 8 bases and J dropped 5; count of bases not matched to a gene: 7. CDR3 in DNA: TGTGCCATCCGACAGGGGATGGAGACTGAAGCTTTCTTT. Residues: CAIRQGMETEAFF.

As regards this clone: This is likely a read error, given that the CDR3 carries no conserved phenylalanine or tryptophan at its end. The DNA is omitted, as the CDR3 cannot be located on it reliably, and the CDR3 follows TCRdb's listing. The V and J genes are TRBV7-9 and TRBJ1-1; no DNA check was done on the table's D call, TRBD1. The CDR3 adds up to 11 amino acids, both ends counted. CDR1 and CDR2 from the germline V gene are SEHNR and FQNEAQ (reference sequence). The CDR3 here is CASSFCRSGVV.

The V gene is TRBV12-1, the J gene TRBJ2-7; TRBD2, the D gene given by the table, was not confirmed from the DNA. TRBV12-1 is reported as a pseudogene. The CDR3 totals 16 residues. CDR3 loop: CASSPPKERCSYEQYF. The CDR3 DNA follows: TGTGCCAGCAGCCCCCCCAAGGAGCGCTGCTCCTACGAGCAGTACTTC.

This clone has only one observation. The CDR3 DNA reads TGTGCCAGCAGCCGCGGCACAGGGGGGACAGGCGGTAATGAAAAACTGTTTTTT. Residues: CASSRGTGGTGGNEKLFF. V usage is TRBV14 and J usage is TRBJ1-4; 8 bases are shared with TRBD1. CDR1 and CDR2 from the germline V gene are SGHDN and FVKESK. The CDR3 has 18 amino acids. With 4 bases clipped from V and 4 bases from J, the junction kept 14 bases outside the gene matches.

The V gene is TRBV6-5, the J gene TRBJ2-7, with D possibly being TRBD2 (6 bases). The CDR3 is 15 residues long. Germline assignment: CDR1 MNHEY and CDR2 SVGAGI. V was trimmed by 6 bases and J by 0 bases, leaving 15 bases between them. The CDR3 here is CASSPGGLASYEQYF. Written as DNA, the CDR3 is TGTGCCAGCAGCCCCGGGGGACTGGCCTCCTACGAGCAGTACTTC.

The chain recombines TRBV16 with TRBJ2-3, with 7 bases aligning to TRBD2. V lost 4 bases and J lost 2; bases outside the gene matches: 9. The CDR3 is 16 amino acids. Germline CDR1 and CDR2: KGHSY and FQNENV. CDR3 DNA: TGTGCCAGCAGCCCCGGACTAGTAAGGGACACAGATACGCAGTATTTT. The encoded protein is CASSPGLVRDTDTQYF.

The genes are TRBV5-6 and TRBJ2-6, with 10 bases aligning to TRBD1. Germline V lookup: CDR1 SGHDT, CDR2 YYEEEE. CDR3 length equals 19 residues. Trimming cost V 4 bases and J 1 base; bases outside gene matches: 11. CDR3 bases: TGTGCCAGCAGCCCGAATCGGGACAGGGGATTTTCTGGGGCCAACGTCCTGACTTTC. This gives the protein CASSPNRDRGFSGANVLTF. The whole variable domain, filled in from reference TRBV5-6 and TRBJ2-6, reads DAGVTQSPTHLIKTRGQQVTLRCSPKSGHDTVSWYQQALGQGPQFIFQYYEEEERQRGNFPDRFSGHQFPNYSSELNVNALLLGDSALYLCASSPNRDRGFSGANVLTFGAGSRLTVL.

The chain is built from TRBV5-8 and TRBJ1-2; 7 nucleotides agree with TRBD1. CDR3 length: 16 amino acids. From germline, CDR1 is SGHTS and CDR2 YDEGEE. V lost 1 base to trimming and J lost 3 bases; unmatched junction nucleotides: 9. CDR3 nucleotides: TGTGCCAGCAGCTTGAAGACAGGGATGTCTGACTATGGCTACACCTTC. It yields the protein CASSLKTGMSDYGYTF.

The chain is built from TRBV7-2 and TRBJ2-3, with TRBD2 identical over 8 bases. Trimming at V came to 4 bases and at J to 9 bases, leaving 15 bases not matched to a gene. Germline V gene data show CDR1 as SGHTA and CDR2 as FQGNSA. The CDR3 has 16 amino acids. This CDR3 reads CASSSQGRTSGGTQYF. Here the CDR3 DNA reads TGTGCCAGCAGCTCCCAGGGGCGAACTAGCGGTGGAACGCAGTATTTT.

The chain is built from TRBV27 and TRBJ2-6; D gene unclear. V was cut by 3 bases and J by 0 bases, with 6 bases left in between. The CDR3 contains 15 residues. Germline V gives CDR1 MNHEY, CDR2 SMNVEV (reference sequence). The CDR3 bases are TGTGCCAGCAGTTTCTTGTTCTCTGGGGCCAACGTCCTGACTTTC. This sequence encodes CASSFLFSGANVLTF. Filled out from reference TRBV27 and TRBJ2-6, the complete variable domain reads EAQVTQNPRYLITVTGKKLTVTCSQNMNHEYMSWYRQDPGLGLRQIYYSMNVEVTDKGDVPEGYKVSRKEKRNFPLILESPSPNQTSLYFCASSFLFSGANVLTFGAGSRLTVL.

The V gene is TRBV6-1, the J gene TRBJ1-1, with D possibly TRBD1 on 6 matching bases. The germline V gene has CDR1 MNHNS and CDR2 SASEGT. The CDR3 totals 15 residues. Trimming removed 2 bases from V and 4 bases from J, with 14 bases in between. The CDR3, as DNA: TGTGCCAGCAGTGAACTGCAGGGGTTGGGCACTGAAGCTTTCTTT. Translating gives CASSELQGLGTEAFF.

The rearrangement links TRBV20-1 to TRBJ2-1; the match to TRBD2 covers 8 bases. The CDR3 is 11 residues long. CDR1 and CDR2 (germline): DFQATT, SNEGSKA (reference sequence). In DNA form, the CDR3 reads TGCATGACAGCTAGCGGGAATGAGCAGTTCTTC. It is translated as CMTASGNEQFF.

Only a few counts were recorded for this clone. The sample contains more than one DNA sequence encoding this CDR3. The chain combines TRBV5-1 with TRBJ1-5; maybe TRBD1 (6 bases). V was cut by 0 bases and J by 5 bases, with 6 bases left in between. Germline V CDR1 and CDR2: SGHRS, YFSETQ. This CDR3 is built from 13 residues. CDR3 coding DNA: TGCGCCAGCAGCTTGGCAGGGGATCAGCCCCAGCATTTT. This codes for CASSLAGDQPQHF.

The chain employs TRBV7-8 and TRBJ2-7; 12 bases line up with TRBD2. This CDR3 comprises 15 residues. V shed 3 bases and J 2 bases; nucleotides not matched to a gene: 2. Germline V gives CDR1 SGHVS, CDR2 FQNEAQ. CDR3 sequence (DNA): TGTGCCAGCAGCTTTGGACTAGCGGGGACCTACGAGCAGTACTTC. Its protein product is CASSFGLAGTYEQYF.

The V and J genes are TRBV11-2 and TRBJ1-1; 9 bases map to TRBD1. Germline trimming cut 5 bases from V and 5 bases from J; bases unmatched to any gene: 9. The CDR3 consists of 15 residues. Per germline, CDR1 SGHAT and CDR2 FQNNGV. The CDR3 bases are TGTGCCAGCAGCCTGAGGACAGGGGCGGGGACTGAAGCTTTCTTT. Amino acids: CASSLRTGAGTEAFF.

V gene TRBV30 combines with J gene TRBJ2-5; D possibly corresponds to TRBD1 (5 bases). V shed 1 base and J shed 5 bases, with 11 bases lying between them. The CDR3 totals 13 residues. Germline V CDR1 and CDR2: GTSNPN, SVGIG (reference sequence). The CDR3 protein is CAWSESQGETQYF. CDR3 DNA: TGTGCCTGGAGTGAATCCCAGGGCGAGACCCAGTACTTC.

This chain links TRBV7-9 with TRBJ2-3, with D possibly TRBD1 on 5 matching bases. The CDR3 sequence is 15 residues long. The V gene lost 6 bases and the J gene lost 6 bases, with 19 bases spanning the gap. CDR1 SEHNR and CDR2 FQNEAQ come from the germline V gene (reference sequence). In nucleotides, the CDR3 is TGTGCCAGCAGGACGCCAGGGCCCGCGAGGGATACGCAGTATTTT. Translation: CASRTPGPARDTQYF.